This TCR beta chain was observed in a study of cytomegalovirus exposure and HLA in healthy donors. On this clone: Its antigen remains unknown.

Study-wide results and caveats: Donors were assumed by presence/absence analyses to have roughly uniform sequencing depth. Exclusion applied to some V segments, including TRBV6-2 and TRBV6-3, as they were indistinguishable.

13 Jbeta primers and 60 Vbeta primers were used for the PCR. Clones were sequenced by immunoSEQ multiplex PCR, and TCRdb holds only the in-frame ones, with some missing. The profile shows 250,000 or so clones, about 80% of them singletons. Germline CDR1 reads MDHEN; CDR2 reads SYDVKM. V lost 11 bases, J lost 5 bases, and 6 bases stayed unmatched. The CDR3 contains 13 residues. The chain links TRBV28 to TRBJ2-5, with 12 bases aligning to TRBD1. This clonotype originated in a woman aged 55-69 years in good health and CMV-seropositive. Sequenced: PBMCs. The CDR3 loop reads CACRDRGRETQYF. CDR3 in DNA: TGTGCCTGCCGGGACAGGGGGCGGGAGACCCAGTACTTC.